This is a list of T cell receptor beta chains from one sample in a study of cytomegalovirus exposure and HLA in healthy donors. Repertoires were generated with immunoSEQ multiplex PCR, while TCRdb's copy carries only in-frame clones and drops some. Among 100,000 to 150,000 clones listed, roughly a tenth were seen once. The sample consisted of PBMCs. The receptors here all came from a woman in her late teens or twenties in good health and CMV-seropositive. CDR3s include the opening cysteine and the closing phenylalanine or tryptophan. D genes are given only for firm matches. Some rows mark clone size as missing; the rest say once, few, many or name a class of expanded clone.

V gene	clone size	J gene	D gene	CDR3 protein	CDR3 DNA
TRBV19	.	TRBJ2-7	TRBD2	CATSSGRAAEQYF	TGTGCCACCTCTAGCGGGAGGGCCGCCGAGCAGTACTTC
TRBV6-1	.	TRBJ2-7	TRBD1	CASSGQAQGEQYF	TGTGCCAGCTCGGGACAGGCCCAAGGGGAGCAGTACTTC
TRBV9	.	TRBJ2-1	.	CASSAYPGVEVFF	TGTGCCAGCAGCGCATACCCGGGAGTCGAGGTTTTCTTC
TRBV19	few	TRBJ1-2	.	CASQVPSGGYTF	TGTGCCAGCCAGGTCCCCTCGGGGGGCTACACCTTC
TRBV7-8	.	TRBJ1-2	.	CASSLGLGGRSKGYTF	TGTGCCAGCAGCTTAGGATTAGGAGGCCGTTCGAAGGGCTACACCTTC
TRBV5-4	.	TRBJ2-4	TRBD2	CASSSRGGNIQYF	TGTGCCAGCAGTTCAAGGGGAGGGAACATTCAGTACTTC
TRBV19	.	TRBJ1-2	.	CAVLDIRADYGYTF	TGTGCCGTATTGGACATTAGGGCTGACTATGGCTACACCTTC
TRBV5-4	few	TRBJ1-1	.	CASSPTQNTEAFF	TGTGCCAGCAGCCCCACACAGAACACTGAAGCTTTCTTT
TRBV19	.	TRBJ2-2	.	CVSSIDGVGVGTGELFF	TGTGTCAGTAGTATAGATGGAGTGGGAGTGGGTACCGGGGAGCTGTTTTTT
TRBV28	few	TRBJ2-7	.	CASSLRDFEQYF	TGTGCCAGCAGTCTGAGGGACTTCGAGCAGTACTTC
TRBV6-1	few	TRBJ2-7	TRBD2	CASRTSTGTNYEQYF	TGTGCCAGCAGGACCTCGACCGGGACTAACTACGAGCAGTACTTC